This T cell receptor (beta chain) was sequenced for a study of blood T cell repertoires in COVID-19. Across the study: Samples came from the United States, Italy and Spain, spanning acute and convalescent COVID-19.

Per the original data handling: Scientists estimated how many nucleated cells there were by amplifying reference gene primers. Measured with immunoSEQ multiplex PCR; TCRdb has only the in-frame clones, and not every one. The V and J calls and clone size come from that table; D and trimming were worked out from the DNA. The data contain about 190,000 clones, around 80% of them seen just once; the ten biggest clones take up 9.5% to 15%. Trimming took 1 base from V and 7 from J, leaving 13 bases between them. The germline V gene has CDR1 GTSNPN and CDR2 SVGIG (reference sequence). The CDR3 contains 13 residues.

The chain joins TRBV30 to TRBJ1-2, with D possibly matching TRBD1 (6 bases). Sequencing input: peripheral blood. The source is a woman aged 45-65 years with acute or convalescent COVID-19. The CDR3 protein is CAWSATRTAGYTF. CDR3 nucleotides: TGTGCCTGGAGTGCAACCCGGACAGCTGGCTACACCTTC.